These 4 T cell receptor beta chains originate from one sample sequenced in a study of cytomegalovirus exposure and HLA in healthy donors (dated by TCRdb to between 2016 and 2019). Library creation used the immunoSEQ multiplex PCR assay. For the multiplex PCR, a mixture combining 60 forward primers for TCR Vbeta segments and 13 reverse primers for TCR Jbeta segments was used. The source is immuneACCESS, and TCRdb retained only in-frame sequences with V and J called. Part of the clones is not carried over; for the studies checked, unresolved V genes explain less than half of this, and the remainder is unexplained. Recorded for this sample are 70,000 to 85,000 clones; 70% to 85% of them occurred a single time. The top ten constitute about 8.6% of the sample. The sample was PBMCs. These receptors were obtained from a man in his forties in good health and CMV-seropositive.

A word on this clone: A junction end diverges from the germline sequence, so it may reflect a read error. The J gene is TRBJ2-5, the V gene TRBV2; a weak D match, TRBD1 (6 bases). The CDR3 has 13 residues. Per germline, CDR1 SNHLY and CDR2 FYNNEI. In nucleotides, the CDR3 is TGTGCCAGCAACCCAGGGGACCAAGCGACCCAGTACTTC. As protein: CASNPGDQATQYF.

CDR3 sequence reads: CASSLTGWVRQETQYF. The CDR3 coding sequence is TGCGCCAGCAGCTTGACCGGGTGGGTTCGACAAGAGACCCAGTACTTC. The chain carries TRBV5-1 and TRBJ2-5, with D uncertain. The CDR3 sequence is 16 residues long. With 1 base removed from V and 2 bases from J, the gap between germline ends came to 15 bases. Germline values: CDR1 SGHRS, CDR2 YFSETQ. The full variable domain, rest sourced from reference TRBV5-1 and TRBJ2-5, is KAGVTQTPRYLIKTRGQQVTLSCSPISGHRSVSWYQQTPGQGLQFLFEYFSETQRNKGNFPGRFSGRQFSNSRSEMNVSTLELGDSALYLCASSLTGWVRQETQYFGPGTRLLVL.

The chain couples TRBV6-5 to TRBJ2-7; TRBD2 is a possible D gene (5 bases). Germline V gives CDR1 MNHEY, CDR2 SVGAGI. The length of the CDR3 is 16 residues. V gave up 0 bases and J gave up 2 bases, with 14 bases separating them. The CDR3 sequence is CASSYSEGEIPYEQYF. The CDR3 DNA reads as TGTGCCAGCAGTTACTCAGAGGGAGAAATCCCCTACGAGCAGTACTTC.

This clone was picked up one time. V is TRBV28 and J is TRBJ2-1; D is ambiguous. Germline CDR1 is MDHEN and CDR2 is SYDVKM. This CDR3 contains 14 residues. Trimming took off 2 bases at V and 3 bases at J, with 8 bases between the two ends. The CDR3 sequence: CASSLQRGYNEQFF. The CDR3 bases are TGTGCCAGCAGTTTACAGCGTGGCTACAATGAGCAGTTCTTC.